What follows are 12 T cell receptor beta chains derived from one specimen sequenced in a study of tumor-infiltrating lymphocytes in oesophageal squamous cell carcinoma. TCRdb redid the calling of the PCR reads with MiXCR, one entry per CDR3 protein. Of about 14,000 distinct CDR3 sequences listed, 50% are singletons. Sequenced sample: blood. Receptors were obtained from a male donor with esophageal squamous cell carcinoma.

The CDR3 sequence is CASSLEVGTDTQYF. CDR3 in DNA: TGTGCCAGCAGCTTAGAAGTTGGCACAGATACGCAGTATTTT. The chain uses TRBV7-2 and TRBJ2-3, with D unresolved. The CDR3 contains 14 residues. Trimming cost V 1 base and J 1 base, with 6 bases left between them. Germline CDR1 SGHTA, CDR2 FQGNSA.

The chain joins TRBV7-8 to TRBJ1-2; weak D call: TRBD1 (5 bases). The V and J ends lost 0 bases and 11 bases respectively, with 10 bases between them. Germline lookup yields CDR1 SGHVS and CDR2 FQNEAQ. The CDR3 extends over 12 amino acids. CDR3 protein: CASSLAEGQYTF. CDR3 bases: TGTGCCAGCAGCTTAGCTGAGGGGCAGTACACCTTC. Based on the CDR3 plus reference TRBV7-8 and TRBJ1-2, the full variable domain is GAGVSQSPRYKVAKRGQDVALRCDPISGHVSLFWYQQALGQGPEFLTYFQNEAQLDKSGLPSDRFFAERPEGSVSTLKIQRTQQEDSAVYLCASSLAEGQYTFGSGTRLTVV.

This clonotype was seen more than once but under ten times. The CDR3 sequence: CSASLANEQFF. Here the CDR3 DNA reads TGCAGTGCTAGTCTGGCGAATGAGCAGTTCTTC. This chain links TRBV20-1 with TRBJ2-1; no reliable D call. Germline values: CDR1 DFQATT, CDR2 SNEGSKA (reference sequence). V dropped 3 bases and J dropped 7 bases, with 7 bases sitting between them. CDR3 length equals 11 residues.

This clonotype has more than one count but fewer than ten. This chain joins TRBV4-3 and TRBJ2-4; D possibly corresponds to TRBD2 (6 bases). The end of the DNA fits TRBJ2-7 better, so the J call may be wrong. Germline CDR1 LGHNA, CDR2 YSLEER. CDR3 length: 16 residues. Here the CDR3 DNA reads TGCGCCAGCAGCCAAGACGTGGAGACGGGGGATTACGAGCAGTACTTC. The encoded protein is CASSQDVETGDYEQYF.

The V call is TRBV7-2, the J call TRBJ2-3; 7 bases line up with TRBD1. The J call is doubtful: the DNA matches TRBJ2-1 better. CDR1 and CDR2 (germline): SGHTA, FQGNSA. The CDR3 loop spans 14 amino acids. CDR3 sequence (DNA): TGTGCCAGCAGCACGGACAGGCAATCCAATGAGCAGTTCTTC. Its protein product is CASSTDRQSNEQFF.

For this clonotype: The missing conserved phenylalanine or tryptophan at the end of this CDR3 makes a read error likely. The DNA is omitted, as the CDR3 cannot be located on it reliably, and the CDR3 follows TCRdb's listing. The CDR3 loop is CASSRAGTSEETQYFGP. The chain recombines TRBV7-3 with TRBJ2-3; the table's TRBD2 call for D was not verified on the DNA. The CDR3 is 17 residues long, counting both termini. Germline CDR1 and CDR2: SGHTA and FQGTGA.

The chain links TRBV20-1 to TRBJ2-5; 10 positions match TRBD2. The tail of the sequence fits TRBJ2-1 better, so the J call may be wrong. This CDR3 has 13 amino acids. The germline V gene has CDR1 DFQATT and CDR2 SNEGSKA (reference sequence). CDR3 DNA: TGCAGTGCTAGCCCTAGCGGGGGTCCAGAGCAGTTCTTC. Its translation is CSASPSGGPEQFF.

The CDR3 reads CASRGQGQGSYGYTF. The CDR3 DNA reads TGTGCCAGCAGGGGCCAGGGACAGGGGAGCTATGGCTACACCTTC. The genes are TRBV7-2 and TRBJ1-2; TRBD1 matches at 10 bases. With 6 bases clipped from V and 4 bases from J, the junction kept 8 bases outside the gene matches. The CDR3 is 15 residues long. Looked up from germline, CDR1 is SGHTA and CDR2 is FQGNSA. Full variable domain (remainder filled in from reference TRBV7-2 and TRBJ1-2): GAGVSQSPSNKVTEKGKDVELRCDPISGHTALYWYRQSLGQGLEFLIYFQGNSAPDKSGLPSDRFSAERTGGSVSTLTIQRTQQEDSAVYLCASRGQGQGSYGYTFGSGTRLTVV.

By frequency in the sample, this clonotype is medium-sized. This chain links TRBV28 with TRBJ2-1; the D gene is possibly TRBD2 (5 bases). CDR3 length: 11 residues. Germline V gene data show CDR1 as MDHEN and CDR2 as SYDVKM. Trimming pared 6 bases from V and 10 bases from J, leaving 10 bases between. CDR3 in amino acids: CASRARGEQFF. For the CDR3, the DNA is TGTGCCAGCAGGGCGAGAGGGGAGCAGTTCTTC.

The chain recombines TRBV7-2 with TRBJ2-2; the D gene is possibly TRBD1 (5 bases). CDR1 is SGHTA, CDR2 FQGNSA, per germline. The CDR3 covers 14 residues. V shed 4 bases and J shed 6 bases, with 12 bases lying between them. CDR3 coding DNA: TGTGCCAGCAGCTCCTCGCAGGGATCCGGGGAGCTGTTTTTT. Translating gives CASSSSQGSGELFF.

This clonotype was counted a few times. A clone one base away is much larger, so this may be a read error. The chain employs TRBV9 and TRBJ2-7; TRBD2 aligns across 9 bases. V shed 4 bases, J shed 7 bases, and the junction held 9 bases outside the gene matches. CDR1 and CDR2 (germline): SGDLS, YYNGEE. CDR3 length equals 14 residues. The chain's CDR3 is CASSPSGKGNEQYF. CDR3 DNA sequence: TGTGCCAGCAGCCCTAGCGGGAAGGGAAATGAGCAGTACTTC. The variable domain in full, with the rest retrieved from reference TRBV9 and TRBJ2-7, is DSGVTQTPKHLITATGQRVTLRCSPRSGDLSVYWYQQSLDQGLQFLIQYYNGEERAKGNILERFSAQQFPDLHSELNLSSLELGDSALYFCASSPSGKGNEQYFGPGTRLTVT.

The chain recombines TRBV7-4 with TRBJ2-1, with TRBD1 matching over 8 bases. The J call may be wrong; the DNA end is better matched by TRBJ2-7. This CDR3 is built from 15 residues. Germline values: CDR1 SGHVT, CDR2 SQSDAQ. The CDR3 nucleotides read TGTGCCAGCAGCTTAGAGGCAGGGGGCGCGGGGGAGCAGTACTTC. Translated: CASSLEAGGAGEQYF.